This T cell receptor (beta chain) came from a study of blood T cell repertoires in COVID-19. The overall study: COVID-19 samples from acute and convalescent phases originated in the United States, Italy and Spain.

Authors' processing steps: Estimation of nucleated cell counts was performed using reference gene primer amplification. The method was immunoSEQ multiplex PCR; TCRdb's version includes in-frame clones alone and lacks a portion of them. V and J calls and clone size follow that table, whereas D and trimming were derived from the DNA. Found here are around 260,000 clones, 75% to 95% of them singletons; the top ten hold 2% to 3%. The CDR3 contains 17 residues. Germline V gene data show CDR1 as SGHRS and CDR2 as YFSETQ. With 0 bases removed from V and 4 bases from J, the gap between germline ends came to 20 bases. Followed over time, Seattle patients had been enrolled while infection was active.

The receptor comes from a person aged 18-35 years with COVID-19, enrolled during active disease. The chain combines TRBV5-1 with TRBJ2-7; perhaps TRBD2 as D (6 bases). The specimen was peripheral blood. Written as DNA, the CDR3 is TGCGCCAGCAGCTTGGCCTCGTCCGGGAGATTTGCGTACGAGCAGTACTTC. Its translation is CASSLASSGRFAYEQYF.